This T cell receptor beta chain was identified during a study of blood T cell repertoires in COVID-19. As for the study in general: Whether acute or convalescent, the COVID-19 samples came from the United States, Italy and Spain. Sources were T cells, B-cell-depleted T cells, or PBMCs; the material itself was cDNA or gDNA.

Per the original methods: Estimates of nucleated cell counts were drawn from the amplification of reference gene primers. Clones were sequenced by immunoSEQ multiplex PCR, and TCRdb holds only the in-frame ones, with some missing. V and J calls and clone size are given by that table; D and trimming were obtained from the DNA. The table lists tens of thousands of clones, 76% of them singletons. There are 13 residues in the CDR3. V was pared by 6 bases and J by 5 bases, with 13 bases between. Germline loops: CDR1 MNHEY, CDR2 SVGAGI. Specimen: peripheral blood. The TCR comes from a man between 65 and 79 years old with active or convalescent COVID-19. This chain joins TRBV6-5 and TRBJ2-5; D possibly corresponds to TRBD1 (5 bases). This CDR3 reads CASSRAPGETQYF. As DNA, the CDR3 is TGTGCCAGCAGCCGAGCCCCAGGGGAGACCCAGTACTTC.